Included here is one T cell receptor (beta chain) sequence, with context. The same CDR3 can be traced to other DNA sequences in this sample. The data originate from a study of shared clonotypes between healthy human individuals. Clones were read by immunoSEQ multiplex PCR, and TCRdb kept only the in-frame ones, dropping some. The sample has around 88,000 clones; approximately 75% are singletons. CDR1 MDHEN and CDR2 SYDVKM come from the germline V gene. The length of the CDR3 is 12 residues. V was shortened by 6 bases and J by 3 bases, with 9 bases between the two germline ends. The specimen sequenced was memory CD8+ T cells sorted from blood. Subset specified: CD45RO+ cells pooled with CCR7-negative TemRA cells. This rearrangement joins TRBV28 to TRBJ2-7; D is undetermined. This sequence was found in a man aged 30 to 39 in good health. Written as DNA, the CDR3 is TGTGCCAGCAGCCTCACAGACTACGAGCAGTACTTC. Its protein is CASSLTDYEQYF.